One T cell receptor beta chain is described in this entry. The antigen this receptor binds is unknown. Base-call qualities are not available, and no considerably larger clone is one nucleotide away. At study entry, a tuberculin skin test and the QuantiFERON-TB GOLD In-Tube IGRA were used to screen adolescents for latent tuberculosis infection. Immunosequencing of unsorted cryopreserved PBMC covered, on average, around 100,000 T cells per clinical donor. Eleven high schools in the Worcester region of the Western Cape, South Africa, served as enrollment sites for adolescents aged 12 to 18 years. Ten or so M. tuberculosis-infected adolescents and approximately 10 uninfected adolescents, matched for age and sex, were selected. PBMC from adolescents were isolated by density centrifugation from freshly drawn heparinized blood and were then cryopreserved. This sample is part of a study of T cells in tuberculosis (dated 2018 in TCRdb). About the full investigation: The study combined CD1B tetramers and high-throughput TCR immunosequencing to characterize T cells specific for the mycobacterial lipid antigen glucose monomycolate (GMM). A South African clinical cohort compared IGRA-negative adolescents, IGRA-positive adolescents with latent tuberculosis and adults with active tuberculosis, ten per group.

Beyond this particular receptor, the publication reports: Which clinical samples got chosen depended on the availability of cryopreserved specimens, and the active tuberculosis cases were adults, whereas the controls were adolescents. Shorter CDR3-alpha lengths in active tuberculosis patients partly drove the smaller NN-distances, and the TCR-beta difference was not statistically significant. An accuracy of more than 80% (AUROC over 0.8) was reached by a classifier using the diverse GMM-specific repertoire, compared with about 70% accuracy when GEM motif frequencies were used. Compared with IGRA-negative controls, TCR-alpha repertoires from active tuberculosis had smaller mean NN-distances to GMM-specific TCRs, which suggests that these TCRs underwent clonal expansion.

TCR libraries were generated with the immunoSEQ multiplex PCR assay, using TCR-beta and/or TCR-alpha/delta assays for each sample. The amplified TCR libraries were sequenced using the Illumina high-throughput platform. Processing in the source paper ran as follows. Clustering and dimensionality reduction were performed using pairwise TCRdist distances among GMM-specific receptors from ex vivo sorted or in vitro expanded T cells. The score assigned to each clinical repertoire was mean NN-distance, meaning the average TCRdist to the nearest 10% of tetramer-positive reference sequences. To compute GEM TCR motif frequency, the fraction of unique TCRs matching known GEM sequences by V/J usage and CDR3 length was calculated. Linear discriminant analysis with leave-one-out cross-validation, implemented in scikit-learn, was used to classify active tuberculosis. The clones in this table, taken by TCRdb from immuneACCESS, are in-frame only. Not every clone is retained; where verified, under half of the shortfall comes from an unresolved V gene, and the cause of the rest is unknown. V and J calls and clone size come straight from that table; D and trimming were deduced from the DNA. Within this sample are roughly 35,000 clones, with approximately 90% of them counted one time only. Jointly, the top ten make up 2% to 2.5% of the sample.

Specimen: PBMCs. The source of this sequence is a donor between 10 and 29 years old with latent tuberculosis or without tuberculosis infection.

The base sequence is TGTGCCAGCAGCTTAGGGGGTATTTGGGGCGGCACTGAAGCTTTCTTT. This encodes CASSLGGIWGGTEAFF. The sequence is built from TRBV7-9 and TRBJ1-1; TRBD1 is perhaps the D gene, given 5 matching bases. Trimming costs V 1 base and J 4 bases, and their ends lie 16 bases apart. There are 16 amino acids in the CDR3, from cysteine to phenylalanine inclusive. Left in the record is the CDR3 DNA by itself, 48 bases read in frame from the first base. Taken from the germline V gene (reference sequence), the CDR1 and CDR2 loops are SEHNR and FQNEAQ. When the CDR3 is completed using the reference TRBV7-9 and TRBJ1-1 genes on either side, the full variable domain is DTGVSQNPRHKITKRGQNVTFRCDPISEHNRLYWYRQTLGQGPEFLTYFQNEAQLEKSRLLSDRFSAERPKGSFSTLEIQRTEQGDSAMYLCASSLGGIWGGTEAFFGQGTRLTVV.